The clone carrying this T cell receptor beta chain was seen more than once but under ten times. What it recognizes is unknown. The data are from a study of T cells after yellow fever vaccination. Findings and limits, study-wide: Most clones from primary vaccination were detected again post-booster (around 96% CD4, about 88% CD8). Weaker overall, the secondary response nonetheless peaked faster (day 5 versus 15).

Generation of TCR cDNA used 5'RACE template switching (which added a universal primer site and UMIs). Each CDR3 protein gets one entry after TCRdb re-called the 5' RACE reads with MiXCR. The sample holds hundreds of thousands of distinct CDR3 sequences, 3% to 4.5% seen once. The CDR3 totals 15 residues. The germline gives CDR1 SGHAT, CDR2 FQNNGV. Trimming took 3 bases from V and 7 from J; bases not matched to a gene: 8. The rearrangement links TRBV11-2 to TRBJ2-2, with TRBD2 matching over 7 bases. Here the sequenced sample was PBMCs, taken on the day of the yellow fever booster vaccination. This TCR came from a man between 18 and 29 years old who received the YFV17D yellow fever vaccine. The chain's CDR3 is CASSFGREWIGELFF. The CDR3 nucleotides read TGTGCCAGCAGCTTTGGGAGGGAATGGATCGGGGAGCTGTTTTTT.